This T cell receptor beta chain stems from a study of cytomegalovirus exposure and HLA in healthy donors. Findings of the study overall: An analysis done earlier found most TCR beta V segments productive about 87% or about 30% of the time. Per a later analysis, 15,000 to 20,000 TCR beta sequences showed association with HLA alleles at 0.05 false discovery rate. TCR sequences were mostly rare, though some public TCRs occurred in many donors. Upon later analysis, HLA-associated TCR beta chains proved more clonally expanded than other, equally common chains.

The PCR used 60 Vbeta and 13 Jbeta primers. Method: immunoSEQ multiplex PCR; TCRdb's copy keeps in-frame clones and lacks some. Of about 85,000 clones in the sample, roughly 80% were seen once. With V trimmed by 5 bases and J by 7 bases, 4 bases remained unmatched. Per the germline V gene, CDR1 is MDHEN and CDR2 is SYDVKM. This CDR3 has 14 amino acids. Notes on this clone: What it binds is unknown.

Sequencing was carried out using PBMCs. This TCR derives from a boy between 5 and 17 years old in good health and CMV-seronegative. J is TRBJ2-2 and V is TRBV28; TRBD1 agrees at 10 bases. The CDR3 sequence: CASSTRTGGGELFF. CDR3 bases: TGTGCCAGCAGTACTCGGACAGGGGGCGGGGAGCTGTTTTTT.